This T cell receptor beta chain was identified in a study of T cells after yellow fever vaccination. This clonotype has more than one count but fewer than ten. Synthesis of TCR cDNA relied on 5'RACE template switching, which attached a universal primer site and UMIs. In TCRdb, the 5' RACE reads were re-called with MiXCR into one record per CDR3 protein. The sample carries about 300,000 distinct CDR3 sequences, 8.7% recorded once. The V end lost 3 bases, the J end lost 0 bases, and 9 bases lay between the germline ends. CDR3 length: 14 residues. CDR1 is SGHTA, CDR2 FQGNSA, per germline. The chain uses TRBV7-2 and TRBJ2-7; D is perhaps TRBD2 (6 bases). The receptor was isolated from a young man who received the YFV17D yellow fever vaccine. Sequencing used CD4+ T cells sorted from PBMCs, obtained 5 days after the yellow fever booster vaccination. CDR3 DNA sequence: TGTGCCAGCAGCTTCTTGCGGGACTCCTACGAGCAGTACTTC. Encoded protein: CASSFLRDSYEQYF.